The 11 T cell receptor beta chains below come from one sample, sequenced in a study of T cell responses to AZD1222 COVID-19 vaccine. Libraries were prepared by immunoSEQ multiplex PCR; TCRdb keeps only in-frame clonotypes and omits some of them. This table has under 150,000 clones, around 90% appearing once. The sample consisted of peripheral blood, taken on day 0 of AZD1222 vaccination. These receptors all stem from an adult in good health.

The gene calls are TRBV28 and TRBJ2-1; D gene unclear. The CDR3 consists of 13 residues. Looked up from germline, CDR1 is MDHEN and CDR2 is SYDVKM. The ends were cut back, 8 bases at V and 7 bases at J, with 15 bases in the middle. The CDR3 bases are TGTGCCAGCTTAAGCACATCATCTAATGAGCAGTTCTTC. Translating gives CASLSTSSNEQFF.

The chain combines TRBV7-2 with TRBJ2-7; 7 positions agree with TRBD2. J gave up 0 bases and V 7 bases, and 12 bases lay outside the gene matches. The CDR3 has 16 amino acids. Germline-derived CDR1 and CDR2 are SGHTA and FQGNSA. The CDR3 sequence: CASTQAASGSSYEQYF. In nucleotides, the CDR3 is TGTGCCAGCACCCAGGCGGCTAGCGGTAGCTCCTACGAGCAGTACTTC.

This chain connects TRBV2 to TRBJ2-7; the D call may be TRBD1 or TRBD2 (8 bases each). Germline CDR1 reads SNHLY; CDR2 reads FYNNEI. The CDR3 is made up of 13 amino acids. Between the trimmed V and J ends, which lost 10 bases and 8 bases, there was a span of 21 bases. For the CDR3, the DNA is TGTGCCATCAGGGGGCAGGGACTAGATCAGCAGTACTTC. It yields the protein CAIRGQGLDQQYF.

The chain couples TRBV10-3 to TRBJ2-5, with 7 bases lining up with TRBD2. CDR1 and CDR2 (germline): ENHRY, SYGVKD. The length of the CDR3 is 12 residues. V dropped 6 bases and J dropped 5; count of bases not matched to a gene: 3. The CDR3 here is CAISDGRETQYF. DNA for the CDR3: TGTGCCATCAGCGACGGGAGGGAGACCCAGTACTTC.

The chain has TRBV7-2 and TRBJ2-3; 8 bases align to TRBD2. CDR3 length: 16 residues. V lost 5 bases, J lost 7 bases, and 14 bases stayed unmatched. The germline V gene encodes CDR1 SGHTA and CDR2 FQGNSA. The CDR3 loop reads CASSALFAGGANTQYF. The CDR3 nucleotides read TGTGCCAGCAGCGCTTTATTTGCGGGGGGCGCGAATACGCAGTATTTT.

The chain couples TRBV19 to TRBJ2-7; D gene uncertain. The CDR3 is made up of 15 amino acids. Between the trimmed V and J ends, which lost 3 bases and 3 bases, there was a span of 15 bases. The germline V gene has CDR1 LNHDA and CDR2 SQIVND (reference sequence). The CDR3 DNA reads as TGTGCCAGTAGTATTTTCCTAGGGCCTTACTACGAGCAGTACTTC. This translates into CASSIFLGPYYEQYF.

The chain joins TRBV4-1 to TRBJ1-6; D possibly corresponds to TRBD1 (6 bases). From germline, CDR1 is MGHRA and CDR2 YSYEKL. The CDR3 has 16 amino acids. V was pared by 2 bases and J by 5 bases, with 13 bases between. The CDR3, as DNA: TGCGCCAGCAGCCAAAGAGGGGGAATGGATAATTCACCCCTCCACTTT. Translating gives CASSQRGGMDNSPLHF.

The chain couples TRBV4-1 to TRBJ1-1; D not resolved. Trimming pared 2 bases from V and 6 bases from J, leaving 10 bases between. Germline values: CDR1 MGHRA, CDR2 YSYEKL. The CDR3 runs 13 residues. CDR3 sequence (DNA): TGCGCCAGCAGCCAACCGGTCCGGGCTGAAGCTTTCTTT. It translates to CASSQPVRAEAFF.

The chain joins TRBV5-1 to TRBJ2-1; 12 bases map to TRBD2. Trimming removed 2 bases from V and 7 bases from J; junction bases left unmatched: 7. The CDR3 has 16 residues. Germline lookup yields CDR1 SGHRS and CDR2 YFSETQ. CDR3 region: CASSFLAGGDENEQFF. For the CDR3, the DNA is TGCGCCAGCAGCTTCCTAGCGGGAGGGGACGAAAATGAGCAGTTCTTC.

V usage is TRBV7-2 and J usage is TRBJ2-7; 14 bases align to TRBD2. The CDR3 is 16 residues long. Germline assignment: CDR1 SGHTA and CDR2 FQGNSA. J was trimmed by 10 bases and V by 3 bases; bases with no gene match: 11. Written as DNA, the CDR3 is TGTGCCAGCAGCTTCGAAGGAGGGACTAGCGGGAGCTCCCAGTACTTC. This encodes CASSFEGGTSGSSQYF.

The chain is built from TRBV6-5 and TRBJ2-7, with 12 bases matching TRBD2. The germline gives CDR1 MNHEY, CDR2 SVGAGI. The CDR3 loop spans 16 amino acids. Trimming took 0 bases from V and 2 from J; bases not matched to a gene: 2. CDR3 in amino acids: CASSYSTSGRAYEQYF. The CDR3 region has the DNA TGTGCCAGCAGTTACTCGACTAGCGGGAGAGCCTACGAGCAGTACTTC.